What follows describes a single TCR beta chain. This sample was taken from a study of PD-L1 blockade in urothelial cancer. The method was immunoSEQ multiplex PCR; TCRdb's version includes in-frame clones alone and lacks a portion of them. The data contain about 88,000 clones, 90% of them singletons. Germline V gene lookup returns CDR1 SGHTA and CDR2 FQGNSA. Trimming at V came to 3 bases and at J to 5 bases, leaving 5 bases not matched to a gene. The CDR3 sequence is 14 residues long. The sequence derives from a man in his 60s with urothelial cancer. Sequenced here: PBMCs, sampled around atezolizumab (anti-PD-L1) treatment. The rearrangement links TRBV7-2 to TRBJ1-2, with 8 positions matching TRBD1. The DNA for the CDR3 is TGTGCCAGCAGCTTCCGACAGGGGAGTTATGGCTACACCTTC. Translation: CASSFRQGSYGYTF.